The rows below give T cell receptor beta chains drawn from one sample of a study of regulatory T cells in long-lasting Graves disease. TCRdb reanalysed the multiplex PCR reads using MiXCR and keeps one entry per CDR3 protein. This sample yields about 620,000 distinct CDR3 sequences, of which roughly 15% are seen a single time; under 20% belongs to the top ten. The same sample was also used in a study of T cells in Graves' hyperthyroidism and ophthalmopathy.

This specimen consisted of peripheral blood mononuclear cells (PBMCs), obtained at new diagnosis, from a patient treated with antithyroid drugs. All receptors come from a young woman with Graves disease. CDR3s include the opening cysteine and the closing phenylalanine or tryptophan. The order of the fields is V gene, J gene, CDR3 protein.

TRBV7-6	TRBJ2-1	CASSSSSGTYNEQFF
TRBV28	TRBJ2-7	CASSLKGALMEGTSYEQYF
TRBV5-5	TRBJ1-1	CASSSSTGVNTEAFF
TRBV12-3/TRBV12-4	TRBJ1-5	CASSFVGGRYSNQPQHF
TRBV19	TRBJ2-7	CATTGQGAYEQYF
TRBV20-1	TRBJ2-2	CSAKDGGWTGELFF
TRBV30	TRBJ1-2	CAWSFTLVLRRTGDDTGYTF
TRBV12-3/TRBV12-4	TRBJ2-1	CASSSQASSYNEQFF
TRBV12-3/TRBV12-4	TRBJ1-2	CASSRRANDGYTF
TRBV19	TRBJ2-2	CASSRQGYTGELFF
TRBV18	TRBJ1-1	CATVKTGTGDTEAFF
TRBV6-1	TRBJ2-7	CASSLTGGQYF
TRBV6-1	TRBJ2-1	CASSRGGRGDNEQFF
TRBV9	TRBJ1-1	CASSVLGGNTEAFF
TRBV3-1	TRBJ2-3	CASSSTGPSDTQYF
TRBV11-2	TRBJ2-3	CASSLENTQYF
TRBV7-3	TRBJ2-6	CASSLIGSGANVLTF